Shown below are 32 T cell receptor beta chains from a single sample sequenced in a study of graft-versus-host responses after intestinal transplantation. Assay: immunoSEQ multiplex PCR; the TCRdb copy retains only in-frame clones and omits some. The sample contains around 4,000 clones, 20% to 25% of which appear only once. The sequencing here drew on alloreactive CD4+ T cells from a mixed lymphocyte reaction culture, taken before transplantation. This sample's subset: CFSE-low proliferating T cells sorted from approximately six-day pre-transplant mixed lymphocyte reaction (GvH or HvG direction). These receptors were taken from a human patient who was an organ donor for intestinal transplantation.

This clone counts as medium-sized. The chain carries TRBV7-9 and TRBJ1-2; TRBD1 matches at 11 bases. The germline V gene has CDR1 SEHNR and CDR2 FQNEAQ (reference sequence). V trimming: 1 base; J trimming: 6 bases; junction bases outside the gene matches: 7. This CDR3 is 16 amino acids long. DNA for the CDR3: TGTGCCAGCAGCTTAGAATGGACGGGACAGGGGGATGGCTACACCTTC. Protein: CASSLEWTGQGDGYTF.

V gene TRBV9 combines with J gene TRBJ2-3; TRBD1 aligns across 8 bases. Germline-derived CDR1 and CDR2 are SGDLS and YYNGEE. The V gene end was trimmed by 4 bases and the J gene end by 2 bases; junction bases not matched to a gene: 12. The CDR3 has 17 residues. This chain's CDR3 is CASSLLEGQAITDTQYF. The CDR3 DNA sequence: TGTGCCAGCAGCCTCCTCGAGGGACAGGCGATCACAGATACGCAGTATTTT.

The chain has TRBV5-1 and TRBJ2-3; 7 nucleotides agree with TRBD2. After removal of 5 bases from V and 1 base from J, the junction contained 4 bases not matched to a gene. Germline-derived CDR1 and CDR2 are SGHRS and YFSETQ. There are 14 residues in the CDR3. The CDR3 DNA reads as TGCGCCAGCAGTAGACTAGCCGGCACAGATACGCAGTATTTT. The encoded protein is CASSRLAGTDTQYF.

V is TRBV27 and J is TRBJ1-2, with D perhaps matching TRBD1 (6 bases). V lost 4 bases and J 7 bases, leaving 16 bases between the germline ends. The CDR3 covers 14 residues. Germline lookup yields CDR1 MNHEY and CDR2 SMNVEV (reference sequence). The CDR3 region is CASSYSTGAIGYTF. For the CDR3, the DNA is TGTGCCAGCAGTTATTCGACAGGAGCGATTGGCTACACCTTC.

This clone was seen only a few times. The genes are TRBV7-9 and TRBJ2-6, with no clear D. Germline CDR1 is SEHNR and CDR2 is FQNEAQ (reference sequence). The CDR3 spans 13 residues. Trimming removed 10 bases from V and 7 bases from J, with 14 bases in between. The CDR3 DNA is TGTGCCACCCGATCAGGTCTCGCCAACGTCCTGACTTTC. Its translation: CATRSGLANVLTF.

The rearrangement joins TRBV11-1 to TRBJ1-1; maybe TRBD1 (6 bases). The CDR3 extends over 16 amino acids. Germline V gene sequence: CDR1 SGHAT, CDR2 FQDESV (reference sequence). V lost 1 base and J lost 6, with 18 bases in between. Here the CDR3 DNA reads TGTGCCAGCAGCTTAGTGGGGGCCCCCGCCTTCGCTGAAGCTTTCTTT. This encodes CASSLVGAPAFAEAFF.

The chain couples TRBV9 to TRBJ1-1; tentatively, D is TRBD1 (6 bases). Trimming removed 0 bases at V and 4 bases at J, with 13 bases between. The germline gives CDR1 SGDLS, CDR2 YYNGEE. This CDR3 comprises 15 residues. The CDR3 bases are TGTGCCAGCAGCGTAGGGTCAGGGGAAGGCACTGAAGCTTTCTTT. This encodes CASSVGSGEGTEAFF.

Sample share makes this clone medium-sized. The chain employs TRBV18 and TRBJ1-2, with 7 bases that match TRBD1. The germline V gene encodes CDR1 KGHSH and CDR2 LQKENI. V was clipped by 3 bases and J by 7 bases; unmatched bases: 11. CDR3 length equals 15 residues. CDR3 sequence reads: CASSPSAQGVVGYTF. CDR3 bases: TGTGCCAGCTCACCCTCGGCGCAGGGGGTAGTTGGCTACACCTTC.

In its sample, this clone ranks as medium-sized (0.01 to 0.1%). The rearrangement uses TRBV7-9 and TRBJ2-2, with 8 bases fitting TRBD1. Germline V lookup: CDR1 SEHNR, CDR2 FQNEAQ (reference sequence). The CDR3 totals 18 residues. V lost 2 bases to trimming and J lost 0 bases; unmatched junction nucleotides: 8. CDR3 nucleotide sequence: TGTGCCAGCAGCTTATCTTATAGGACAGGGACGAACACCGGGGAGCTGTTTTTT. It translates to CASSLSYRTGTNTGELFF.

DNA of the CDR3: TGTGCCAGCAGCTTGTTAGCGGCCCAAGAGACCCAGTACTTC. Translated, it gives CASSLLAAQETQYF. The genes are TRBV5-8 and TRBJ2-5, with a tentative D call TRBD2 (6 bases). V was clipped by 1 base and J by 1 base, with 8 bases between them. Germline V CDR1 and CDR2: SGHTS, YDEGEE. The CDR3 loop spans 14 amino acids. The whole variable domain, remainder taken from reference TRBV5-8 and TRBJ2-5, is EAGVTQSPTHLIKTRGQQATLRCSPISGHTSVYWYQQALGLGLQFLLWYDEGEERNRGNFPPRFSGRQFPNYSSELNVNALELEDSALYLCASSLLAAQETQYFGPGTRLLVL.

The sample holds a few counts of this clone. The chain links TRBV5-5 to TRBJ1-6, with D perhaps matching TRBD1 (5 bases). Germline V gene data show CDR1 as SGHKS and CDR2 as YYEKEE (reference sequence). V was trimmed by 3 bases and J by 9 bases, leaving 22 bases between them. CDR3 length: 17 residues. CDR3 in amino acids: CASSSLWGGRLISPLHF. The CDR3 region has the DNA TGTGCCAGCAGCTCGTTGTGGGGGGGAAGGCTAATTTCACCCCTCCACTTT.

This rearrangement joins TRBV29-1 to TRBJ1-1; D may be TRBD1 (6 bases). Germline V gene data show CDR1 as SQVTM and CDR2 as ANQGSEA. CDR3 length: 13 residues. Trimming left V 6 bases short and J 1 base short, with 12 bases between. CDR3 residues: CSVTGTTNTEAFF. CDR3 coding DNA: TGCAGCGTGACCGGGACAACGAACACTGAAGCTTTCTTT.

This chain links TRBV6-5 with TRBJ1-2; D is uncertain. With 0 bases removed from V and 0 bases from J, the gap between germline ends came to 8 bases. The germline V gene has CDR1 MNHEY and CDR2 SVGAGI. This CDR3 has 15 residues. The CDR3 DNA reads TGTGCCAGCAGTTACTCTGCGGCAGCTAACTATGGCTACACCTTC. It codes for CASSYSAAANYGYTF.

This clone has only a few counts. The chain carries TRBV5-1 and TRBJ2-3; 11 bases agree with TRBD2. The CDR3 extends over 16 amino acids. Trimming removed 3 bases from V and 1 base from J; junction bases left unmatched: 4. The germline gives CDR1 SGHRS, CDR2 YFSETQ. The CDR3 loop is CASSSQLAGGTDTQYF. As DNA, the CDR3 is TGCGCCAGCAGCTCCCAACTAGCGGGGGGCACAGATACGCAGTATTTT.

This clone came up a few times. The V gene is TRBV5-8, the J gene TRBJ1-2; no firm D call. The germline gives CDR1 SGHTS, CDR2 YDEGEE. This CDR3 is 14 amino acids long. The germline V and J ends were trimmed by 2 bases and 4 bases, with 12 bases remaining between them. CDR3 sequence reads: CASSFGATTYGYTF. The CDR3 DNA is TGTGCCAGCAGCTTCGGCGCCACTACCTATGGCTACACCTTC.

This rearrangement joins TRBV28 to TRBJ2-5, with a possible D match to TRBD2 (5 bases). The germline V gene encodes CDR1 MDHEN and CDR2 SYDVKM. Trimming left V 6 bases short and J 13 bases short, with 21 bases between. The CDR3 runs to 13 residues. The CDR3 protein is CASSNSRTGPPYF. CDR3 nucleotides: TGTGCCAGCAGCAACAGTAGGACTGGTCCCCCGTACTTC.

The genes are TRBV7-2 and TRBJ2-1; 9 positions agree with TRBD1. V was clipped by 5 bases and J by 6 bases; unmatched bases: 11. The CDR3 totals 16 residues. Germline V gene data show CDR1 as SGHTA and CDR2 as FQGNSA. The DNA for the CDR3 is TGTGCCAGCAGCCGGCTGCCGGGACAGGGACCCAATGAGCAGTTCTTC. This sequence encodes CASSRLPGQGPNEQFF.

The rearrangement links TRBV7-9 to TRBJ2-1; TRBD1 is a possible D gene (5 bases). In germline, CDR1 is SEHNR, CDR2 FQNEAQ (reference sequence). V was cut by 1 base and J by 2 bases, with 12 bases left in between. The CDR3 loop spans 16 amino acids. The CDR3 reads CASSLGRGFPYNEQFF. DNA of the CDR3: TGTGCCAGCAGCTTAGGTAGGGGCTTTCCCTACAATGAGCAGTTCTTC.

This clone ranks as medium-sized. The CDR3, as DNA: TGTGCCAGCAGTTTTTTAAGCAATCAGCCCCAGCATTTT. Residues: CASSFLSNQPQHF. The gene calls are TRBV27 and TRBJ1-5; the D is unclear. V was clipped by 3 bases and J by 1 base, with 4 bases between them. The CDR3 consists of 13 residues. The germline gives CDR1 MNHEY, CDR2 SMNVEV (reference sequence).

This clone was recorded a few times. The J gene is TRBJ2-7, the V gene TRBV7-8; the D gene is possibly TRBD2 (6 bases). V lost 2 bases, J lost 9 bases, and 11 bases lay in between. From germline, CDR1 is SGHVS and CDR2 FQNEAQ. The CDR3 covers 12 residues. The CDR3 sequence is CASSLSGQVQYV. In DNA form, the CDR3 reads TGTGCCAGCAGCTTAAGCGGGCAAGTGCAGTACGTC.

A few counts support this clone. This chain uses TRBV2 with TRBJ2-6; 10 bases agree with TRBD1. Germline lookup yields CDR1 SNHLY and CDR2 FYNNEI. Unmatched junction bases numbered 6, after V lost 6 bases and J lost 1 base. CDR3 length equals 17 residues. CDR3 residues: CASRPGQGRSGANVLTF. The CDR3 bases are TGTGCCAGCAGGCCGGGACAGGGGAGATCTGGGGCCAACGTCCTGACTTTC.

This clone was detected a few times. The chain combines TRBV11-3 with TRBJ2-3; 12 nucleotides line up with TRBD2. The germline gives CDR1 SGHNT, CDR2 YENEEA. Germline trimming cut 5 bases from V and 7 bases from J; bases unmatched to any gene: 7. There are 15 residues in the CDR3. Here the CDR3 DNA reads TGTGCCAGCAGCCTAACTAGCGGGGGGCTCCATACGCAGTATTTT. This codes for CASSLTSGGLHTQYF.

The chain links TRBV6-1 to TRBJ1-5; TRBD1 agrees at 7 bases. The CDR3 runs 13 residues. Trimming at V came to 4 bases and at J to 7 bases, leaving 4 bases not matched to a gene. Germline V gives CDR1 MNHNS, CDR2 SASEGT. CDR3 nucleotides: TGTGCCAGCAGTGCTTTGGACAGGCAGCCCCAGCATTTT. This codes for CASSALDRQPQHF.

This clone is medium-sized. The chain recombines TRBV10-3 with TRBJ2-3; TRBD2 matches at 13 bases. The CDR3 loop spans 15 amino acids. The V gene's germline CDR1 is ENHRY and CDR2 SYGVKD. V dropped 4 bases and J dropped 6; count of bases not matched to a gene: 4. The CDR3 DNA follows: TGTGCCATCAGTGTACTAGCGGGGGGGGATGATACGCAGTATTTT. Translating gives CAISVLAGGDDTQYF.

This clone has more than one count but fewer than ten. CDR3 amino acids: CASVSGLGNSPLHF. CDR3 DNA sequence: TGTGCCAGCGTTTCAGGGCTCGGTAATTCACCCCTCCACTTT. This rearrangement joins TRBV6-1 to TRBJ1-6, with D possibly being TRBD1 (5 bases). CDR1 is MNHNS, CDR2 SASEGT, per germline. The V and J ends lost 8 bases and 6 bases respectively, with 14 bases between them. The CDR3 contains 14 residues.

CDR3 sequence reads: CASSLQGTTDTQYF. CDR3 DNA: TGTGCCAGCAGCTTACAGGGAACCACAGATACGCAGTATTTT. V usage is TRBV11-2 and J usage is TRBJ2-3, with D possibly matching TRBD1 (5 bases). Germline CDR1 reads SGHAT; CDR2 reads FQNNGV. The germline V and J ends were trimmed by 2 bases and 2 bases, with 8 bases remaining between them. CDR3 length: 14 amino acids. The variable domain in full, completed from reference TRBV11-2 and TRBJ2-3, reads EAGVAQSPRYKIIEKRQSVAFWCNPISGHATLYWYQQILGQGPKLLIQFQNNGVVDDSQLPKDRFSAERLKGVDSTLKIQPAKLEDSAVYLCASSLQGTTDTQYFGPGTRLTVL.

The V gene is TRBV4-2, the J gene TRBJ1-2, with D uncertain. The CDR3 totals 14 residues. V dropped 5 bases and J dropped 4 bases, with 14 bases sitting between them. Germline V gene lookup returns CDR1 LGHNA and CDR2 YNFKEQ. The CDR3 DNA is TGTGCCAGCAGCTTCGGCGCCACTACCTATGGCTACACCTTC. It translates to CASSFGATTYGYTF.

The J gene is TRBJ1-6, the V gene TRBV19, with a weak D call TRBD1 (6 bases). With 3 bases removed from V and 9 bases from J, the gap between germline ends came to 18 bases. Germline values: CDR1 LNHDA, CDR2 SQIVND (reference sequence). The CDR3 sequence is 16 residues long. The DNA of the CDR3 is TGTGCCAGTAGTATGGGGGCCCAAGCACTCAGTTCACCCCTCCACTTT. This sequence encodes CASSMGAQALSSPLHF.

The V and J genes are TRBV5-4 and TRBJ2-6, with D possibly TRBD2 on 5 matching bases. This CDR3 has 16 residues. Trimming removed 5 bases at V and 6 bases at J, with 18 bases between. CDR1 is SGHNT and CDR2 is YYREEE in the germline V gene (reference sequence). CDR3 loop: CASSLRLASAANVLTF. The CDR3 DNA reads TGTGCCAGCAGTCTGAGGCTAGCAAGTGCGGCCAACGTCCTGACTTTC.

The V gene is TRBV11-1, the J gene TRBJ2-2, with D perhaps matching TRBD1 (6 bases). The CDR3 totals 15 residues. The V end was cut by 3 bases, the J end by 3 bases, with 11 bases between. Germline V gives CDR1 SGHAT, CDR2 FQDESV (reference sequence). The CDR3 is CASSFTGWDTGELFF. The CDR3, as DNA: TGTGCCAGCAGCTTCACAGGGTGGGACACCGGGGAGCTGTTTTTT.

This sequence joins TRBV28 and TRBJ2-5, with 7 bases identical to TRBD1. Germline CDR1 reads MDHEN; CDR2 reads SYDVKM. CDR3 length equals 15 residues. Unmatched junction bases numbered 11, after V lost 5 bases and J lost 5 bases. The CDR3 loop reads CASSDSNRGSETQYF. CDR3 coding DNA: TGTGCCAGCAGTGACTCGAACAGGGGCTCGGAGACCCAGTACTTC.

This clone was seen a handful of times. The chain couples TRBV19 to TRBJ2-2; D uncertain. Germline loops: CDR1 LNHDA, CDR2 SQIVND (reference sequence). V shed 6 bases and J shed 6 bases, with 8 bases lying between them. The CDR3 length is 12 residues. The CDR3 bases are TGTGCCAGTAGCCAGGCTGCCGGGGAGCTGTTTTTT. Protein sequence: CASSQAAGELFF.